This T cell receptor (beta chain) was captured by sequencing in a study of blood T cell repertoires in COVID-19. Background on the study: Spain, Italy and the United States supplied samples that represented acute and convalescent COVID-19. PBMCs, B-cell-depleted T cells, or T cells were the source of the cDNA or gDNA that made up the material.

As processed by the authors: Amplification from reference gene primers served as the basis for estimated nucleated cell counts. Profiling relied on immunoSEQ multiplex PCR, and the TCRdb table lists in-frame clones only, not all of them. The V and J calls and the clone size are those of that table, but D and trimming were determined from the DNA. This table holds 72,000 or so clones, less than 85% found once. This clone was detected only once. This CDR3 comprises 17 residues. CDR1 is MNHEY and CDR2 is SVGEGT in the germline V gene. The trim removed 2 bases at V and 5 bases at J, leaving 5 bases unmatched.

The sample was peripheral blood. The V gene is TRBV6-2 or TRBV6-3, the J gene TRBJ2-2; 13 nucleotides line up with TRBD2. This receptor was taken from an elderly man with active COVID-19. The CDR3 protein is CASSYHPGLAGTGELFF. The DNA for the CDR3 is TGTGCCAGCAGTTACCATCCGGGACTAGCGGGGACCGGGGAGCTGTTTTTT.